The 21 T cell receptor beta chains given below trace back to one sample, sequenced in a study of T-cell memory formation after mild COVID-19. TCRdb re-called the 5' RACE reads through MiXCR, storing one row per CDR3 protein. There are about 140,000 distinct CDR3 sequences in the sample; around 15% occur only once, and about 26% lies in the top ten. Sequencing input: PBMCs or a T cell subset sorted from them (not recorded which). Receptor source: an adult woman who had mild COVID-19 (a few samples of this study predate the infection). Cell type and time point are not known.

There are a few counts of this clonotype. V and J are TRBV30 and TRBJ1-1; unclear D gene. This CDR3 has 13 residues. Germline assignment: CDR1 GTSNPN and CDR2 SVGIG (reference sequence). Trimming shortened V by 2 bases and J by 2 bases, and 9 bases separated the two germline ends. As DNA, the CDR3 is TGTGCCTGGAGTCCGGAGGGAAACACTGAAGCTTTCTTT. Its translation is CAWSPEGNTEAFF.

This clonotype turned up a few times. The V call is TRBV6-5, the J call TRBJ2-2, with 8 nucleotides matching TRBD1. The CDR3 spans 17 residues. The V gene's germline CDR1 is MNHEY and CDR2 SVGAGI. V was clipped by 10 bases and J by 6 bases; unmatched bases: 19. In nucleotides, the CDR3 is TGTGCCACCGCCCTGGACAGGGCATTCGGAGGGGCCGGGGAGCTGTTTTTT. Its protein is CATALDRAFGGAGELFF.

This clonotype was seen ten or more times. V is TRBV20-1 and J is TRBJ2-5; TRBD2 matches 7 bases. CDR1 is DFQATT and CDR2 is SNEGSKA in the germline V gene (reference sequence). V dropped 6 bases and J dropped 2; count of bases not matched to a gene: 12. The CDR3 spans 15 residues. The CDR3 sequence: CSALGERGLQETQYF. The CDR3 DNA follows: TGCAGTGCCCTCGGGGAGCGGGGACTACAAGAGACCCAGTACTTC.

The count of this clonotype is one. The CDR3 reads CATTPRGTGNEQFF. CDR3 coding DNA: TGTGCCACCACCCCCAGGGGGACAGGGAATGAGCAGTTCTTC. The chain is built from TRBV7-9 and TRBJ2-1; 9 bases align to TRBD1. Unmatched junction bases numbered 11, after V lost 10 bases and J lost 7 bases. The CDR3 covers 14 residues. Germline CDR1 SEHNR, CDR2 FQNEAQ (reference sequence).

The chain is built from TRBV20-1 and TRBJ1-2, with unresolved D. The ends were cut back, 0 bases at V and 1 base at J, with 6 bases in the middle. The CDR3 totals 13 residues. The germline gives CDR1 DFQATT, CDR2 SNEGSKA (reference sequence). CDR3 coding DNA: TGCAGTGCTAGAGAGGAGGTTAACTATGGCTACACCTTC. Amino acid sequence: CSAREEVNYGYTF.

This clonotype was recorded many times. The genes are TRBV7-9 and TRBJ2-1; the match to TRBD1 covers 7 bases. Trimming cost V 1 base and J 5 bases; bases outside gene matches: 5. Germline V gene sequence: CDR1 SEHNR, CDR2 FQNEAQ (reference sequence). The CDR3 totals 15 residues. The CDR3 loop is CASSLGRGNHNEQFF. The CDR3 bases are TGTGCCAGCAGCTTAGGCAGGGGGAACCACAATGAGCAGTTCTTC.

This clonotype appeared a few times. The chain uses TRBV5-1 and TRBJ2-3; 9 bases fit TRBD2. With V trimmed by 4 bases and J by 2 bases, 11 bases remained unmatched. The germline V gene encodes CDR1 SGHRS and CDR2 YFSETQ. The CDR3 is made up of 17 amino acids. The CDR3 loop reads CASSHELAGTYTDTQYF. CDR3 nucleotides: TGCGCCAGCAGCCACGAGCTAGCGGGGACCTACACAGATACGCAGTATTTT.

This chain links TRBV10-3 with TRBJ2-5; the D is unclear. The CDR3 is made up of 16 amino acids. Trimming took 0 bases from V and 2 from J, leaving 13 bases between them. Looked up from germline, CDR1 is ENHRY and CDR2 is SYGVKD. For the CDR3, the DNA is TGTGCCATCAGTGAGTCATCCAGGTTCCATCAAGAGACCCAGTACTTC. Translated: CAISESSRFHQETQYF.

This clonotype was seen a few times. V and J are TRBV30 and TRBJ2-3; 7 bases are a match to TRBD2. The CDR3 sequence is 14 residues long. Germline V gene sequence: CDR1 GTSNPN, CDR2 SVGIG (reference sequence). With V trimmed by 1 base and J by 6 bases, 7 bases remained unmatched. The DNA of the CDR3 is TGTGCCTGGAGTGGGGGCGGGGGAACGGATACGCAGTATTTT. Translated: CAWSGGGGTDTQYF.

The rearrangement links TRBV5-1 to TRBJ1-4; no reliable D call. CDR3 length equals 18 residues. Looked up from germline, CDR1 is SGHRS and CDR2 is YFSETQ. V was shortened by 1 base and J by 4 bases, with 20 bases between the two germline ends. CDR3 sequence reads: CASSLWVLSNLDNEKLFF. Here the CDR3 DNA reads TGCGCCAGCAGCTTGTGGGTATTGTCGAACCTAGATAATGAAAAACTGTTTTTT.

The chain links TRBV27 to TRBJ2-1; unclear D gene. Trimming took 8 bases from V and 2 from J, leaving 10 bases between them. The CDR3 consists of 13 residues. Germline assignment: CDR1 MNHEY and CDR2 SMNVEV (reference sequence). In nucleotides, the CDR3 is TGTGCCAGCTCTCCTTCAACCTACAATGAGCAGTTCTTC. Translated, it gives CASSPSTYNEQFF.

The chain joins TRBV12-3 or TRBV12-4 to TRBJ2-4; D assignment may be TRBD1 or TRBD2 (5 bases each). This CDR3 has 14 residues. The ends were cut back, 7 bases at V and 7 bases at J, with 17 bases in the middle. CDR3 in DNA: TGTGCCAGCAAAAGCCGGGACCTAGGTAACATTCAGTACTTC. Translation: CASKSRDLGNIQYF.

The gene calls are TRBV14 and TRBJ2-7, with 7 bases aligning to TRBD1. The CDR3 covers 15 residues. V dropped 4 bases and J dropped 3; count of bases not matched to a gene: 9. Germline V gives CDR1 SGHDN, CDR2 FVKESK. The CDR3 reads CASSRPGQLFYEQYF. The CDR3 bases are TGTGCCAGCAGCCGGCCGGGACAGCTTTTCTACGAGCAGTACTTC.

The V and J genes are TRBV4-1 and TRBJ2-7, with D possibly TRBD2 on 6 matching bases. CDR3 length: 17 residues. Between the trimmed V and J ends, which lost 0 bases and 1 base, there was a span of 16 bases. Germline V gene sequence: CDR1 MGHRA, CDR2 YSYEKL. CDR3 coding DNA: TGCGCCAGCAGCCAAGATCCCAATCCAGCGGGTTCCTACGAGCAGTACTTC. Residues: CASSQDPNPAGSYEQYF.

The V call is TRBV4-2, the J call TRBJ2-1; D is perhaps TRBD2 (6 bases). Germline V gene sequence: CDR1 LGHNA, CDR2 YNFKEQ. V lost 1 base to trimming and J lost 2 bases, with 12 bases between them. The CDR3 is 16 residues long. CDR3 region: CASSQAWRGTYNEQFF. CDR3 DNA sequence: TGTGCCAGCAGCCAAGCCTGGCGGGGTACCTACAATGAGCAGTTCTTC.

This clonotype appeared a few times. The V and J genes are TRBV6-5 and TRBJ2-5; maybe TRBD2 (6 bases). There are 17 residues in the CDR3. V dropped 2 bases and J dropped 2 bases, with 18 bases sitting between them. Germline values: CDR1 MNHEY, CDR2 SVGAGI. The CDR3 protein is CASSYMSGGASQETQYF. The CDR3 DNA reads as TGTGCCAGCAGTTACATGTCGGGCGGGGCCTCACAAGAGACCCAGTACTTC.

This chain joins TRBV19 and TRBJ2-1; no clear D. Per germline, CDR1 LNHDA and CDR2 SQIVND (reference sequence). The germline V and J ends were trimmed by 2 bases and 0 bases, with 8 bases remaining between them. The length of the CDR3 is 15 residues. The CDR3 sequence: CASSITEVSYNEQFF. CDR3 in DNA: TGTGCCAGTAGTATAACCGAGGTCTCCTACAATGAGCAGTTCTTC. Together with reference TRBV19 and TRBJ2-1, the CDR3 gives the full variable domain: DGGITQSPKYLFRKEGQNVTLSCEQNLNHDAMYWYRQDPGQGLRLIYYSQIVNDFQKGDIAEGYSVSREKKESFPLTVTSAQKNPTAFYLCASSITEVSYNEQFFGPGTRLTVL.

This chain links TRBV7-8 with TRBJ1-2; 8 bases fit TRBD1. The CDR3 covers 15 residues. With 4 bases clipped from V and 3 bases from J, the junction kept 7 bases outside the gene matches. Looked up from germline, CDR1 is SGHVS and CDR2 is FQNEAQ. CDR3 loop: CASSSYRGFDYGYTF. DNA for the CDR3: TGTGCCAGCAGCTCGTACAGGGGGTTCGACTATGGCTACACCTTC. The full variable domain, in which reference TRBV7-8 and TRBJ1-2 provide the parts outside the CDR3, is GAGVSQSPRYKVAKRGQDVALRCDPISGHVSLFWYQQALGQGPEFLTYFQNEAQLDKSGLPSDRFFAERPEGSVSTLKIQRTQQEDSAVYLCASSSYRGFDYGYTFGSGTRLTVV.

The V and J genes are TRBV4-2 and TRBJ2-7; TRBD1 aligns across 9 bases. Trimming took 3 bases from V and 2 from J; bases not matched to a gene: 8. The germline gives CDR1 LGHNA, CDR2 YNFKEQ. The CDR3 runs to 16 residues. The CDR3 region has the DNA TGTGCCAGCAGCCAGGAGTGGACAGGGGACCCCTACGAGCAGTACTTC. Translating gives CASSQEWTGDPYEQYF.

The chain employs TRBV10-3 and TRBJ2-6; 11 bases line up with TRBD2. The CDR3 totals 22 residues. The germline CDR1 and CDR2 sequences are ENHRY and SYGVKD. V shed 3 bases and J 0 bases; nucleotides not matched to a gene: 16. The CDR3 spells CAISDGRTSGLDGLSGANVLTF. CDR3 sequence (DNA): TGTGCCATCAGTGACGGCAGGACTAGCGGGTTAGACGGCCTCTCTGGGGCCAACGTCCTGACTTTC.

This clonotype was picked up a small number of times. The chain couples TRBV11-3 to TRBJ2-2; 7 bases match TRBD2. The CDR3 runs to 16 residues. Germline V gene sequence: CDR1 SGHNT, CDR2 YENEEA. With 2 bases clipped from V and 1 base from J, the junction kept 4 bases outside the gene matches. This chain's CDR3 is CASSLPGGRNTGELFF. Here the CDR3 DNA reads TGTGCCAGCAGCTTACCCGGGGGGAGGAACACCGGGGAGCTGTTTTTT.